The following is a T cell receptor beta chain sequence with its context. This table comes from immunoSEQ multiplex PCR, and its TCRdb copy is limited to in-frame clones, with some not included. Of around 67,000 clones listed, around 90% are singletons. Trimming took 5 bases from V and 2 from J; bases not matched to a gene: 7. CDR1 is MDHEN, CDR2 SYDVKM, per germline. The CDR3 spans 17 residues. The sample comes from a study of T cells in localized non-small cell lung cancer. This specimen was peripheral blood, taken before any cancer treatment. This rearrangement joins TRBV28 to TRBJ2-1, with 12 positions matching TRBD2. The clonotype originates from a woman aged 35 to 75 with stage I lung adenocarcinoma. The CDR3 region is CASSPTSGSVPYNEQFF. DNA of the CDR3: TGTGCCAGCAGTCCGACTAGCGGGAGTGTCCCCTACAATGAGCAGTTCTTC. The full variable domain, completed using reference TRBV28 and TRBJ2-1, is DVKVTQSSRYLVKRTGEKVFLECVQDMDHENMFWYRQDPGLGLRLIYFSYDVKMKEKGDIPEGYSVSREKKERFSLILESASTNQTSMYLCASSPTSGSVPYNEQFFGPGTRLTVL.